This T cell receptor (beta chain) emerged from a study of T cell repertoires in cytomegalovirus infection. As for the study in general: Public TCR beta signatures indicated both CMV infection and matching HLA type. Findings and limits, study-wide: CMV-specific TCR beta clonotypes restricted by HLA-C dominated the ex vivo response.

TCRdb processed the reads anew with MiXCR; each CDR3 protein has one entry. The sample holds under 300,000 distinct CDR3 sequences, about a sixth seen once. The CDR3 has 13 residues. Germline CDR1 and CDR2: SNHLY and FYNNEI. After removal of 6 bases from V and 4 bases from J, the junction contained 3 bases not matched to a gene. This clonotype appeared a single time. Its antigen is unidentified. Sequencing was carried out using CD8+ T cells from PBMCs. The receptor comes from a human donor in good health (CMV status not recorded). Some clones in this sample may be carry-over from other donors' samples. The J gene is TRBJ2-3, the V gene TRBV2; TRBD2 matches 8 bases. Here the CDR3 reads CASRGLESDTQYF. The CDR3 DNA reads TGTGCCAGCAGGGGACTAGAATCAGATACGCAGTATTTT.